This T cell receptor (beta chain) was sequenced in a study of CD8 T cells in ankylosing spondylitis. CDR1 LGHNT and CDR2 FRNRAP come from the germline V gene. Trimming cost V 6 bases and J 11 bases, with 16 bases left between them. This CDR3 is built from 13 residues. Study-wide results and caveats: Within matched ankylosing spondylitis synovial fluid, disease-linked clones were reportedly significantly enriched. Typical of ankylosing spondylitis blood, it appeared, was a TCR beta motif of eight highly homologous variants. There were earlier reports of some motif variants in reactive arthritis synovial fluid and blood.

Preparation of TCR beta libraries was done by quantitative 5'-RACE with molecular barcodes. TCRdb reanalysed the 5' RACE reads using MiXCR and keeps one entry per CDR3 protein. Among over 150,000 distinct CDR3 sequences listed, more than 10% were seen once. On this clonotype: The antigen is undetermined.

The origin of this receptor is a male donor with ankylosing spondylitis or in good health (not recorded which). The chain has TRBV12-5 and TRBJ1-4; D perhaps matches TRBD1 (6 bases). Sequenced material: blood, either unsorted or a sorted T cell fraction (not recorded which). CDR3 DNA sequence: TGTGCTAGTGGGATGACAGGCCCAGGGAAACTGTTTTTT. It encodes CASGMTGPGKLFF.